The rows below give T cell receptor beta chains drawn from one sample of a study of T cells after yellow fever vaccination. TCRdb re-derived calls from the 5' RACE reads in MiXCR, one entry per CDR3 protein. The sample includes hundreds of thousands of distinct CDR3 sequences, 12% seen only once; the top ten take about 15%. Sequencing used PBMCs, obtained on the day of the yellow fever booster vaccination. The receptors come from a man aged 30 to 39 who received the YFV17D yellow fever vaccine. Each CDR3 is given with its conserved first and last residue. D genes are given only for firm matches. Not every row has a clone size; where given, it reads once, few, many or a size class.

v_call: TRBV11-2; j_call: TRBJ2-3; d_call: TRBD2; clone_size: few; cdr3_nt: TGTGCCAGCAGCCCGCGGACTAGCGGGAGGGCAAGGGGAGATACGCAGTATTTT; cdr3_aa: CASSPRTSGRARGDTQYF
v_call: TRBV7-8; j_call: TRBJ2-1; d_call: NA; clone_size: NA; cdr3_nt: TGTGCCAGCGCCTCCGAAGGGAGCTCCTACAATGAGCAGTTCTTC; cdr3_aa: CASASEGSSYNEQFF
v_call: TRBV5-6; j_call: TRBJ2-2; d_call: TRBD1; clone_size: few; cdr3_nt: TGTGCCAGCAGCTTGGCTGGACAGGGCAAGAGAAACGGGGAGCTGTTTTTT; cdr3_aa: CASSLAGQGKRNGELFF
v_call: TRBV2; j_call: TRBJ2-3; d_call: NA; clone_size: many; cdr3_nt: TGTGCCAGCAGTGAAAATCGCGACACAGATACGCAGTATTTT; cdr3_aa: CASSENRDTDTQYF
v_call: TRBV14; j_call: TRBJ1-2; d_call: NA; clone_size: NA; cdr3_nt: TGTGCCAGCAGCCAAGCAGGGATCTATGGCTACACCTTC; cdr3_aa: CASSQAGIYGYTF
v_call: TRBV6-1; j_call: TRBJ2-5; d_call: TRBD1; clone_size: few; cdr3_nt: TGTGCCAGCGCAACAGGGGAGTTTGAGACCCAGTACTTC; cdr3_aa: CASATGEFETQYF
v_call: TRBV29-1; j_call: TRBJ2-2; d_call: TRBD2; clone_size: few; cdr3_nt: TGCAGCGTTTTCGGGCTAGCGGGAGGAGTCGGGGAGCTGTTTTTT; cdr3_aa: CSVFGLAGGVGELFF
v_call: TRBV4-3; j_call: TRBJ2-3; d_call: NA; clone_size: NA; cdr3_nt: TGCGCCAGCAGCCGGGCGTGGGCGGTGACAGATACGCAGTATTTT; cdr3_aa: CASSRAWAVTDTQYF
v_call: TRBV10-3; j_call: TRBJ2-3; d_call: TRBD1; clone_size: few; cdr3_nt: TGTGCCATCACCCTGGACAGGTACACAGATACGCAGTATTTT; cdr3_aa: CAITLDRYTDTQYF
v_call: TRBV20-1; j_call: TRBJ2-5; d_call: TRBD1; clone_size: NA; cdr3_nt: TGCAGTGCTAGAGATTCCAGGGGGAAAGAGACCCAGTACTTC; cdr3_aa: CSARDSRGKETQYF
v_call: TRBV20-1; j_call: TRBJ1-4; d_call: NA; clone_size: few; cdr3_nt: TGCAGTGCTAACAGGGTTAGCGAAAAACTGTTTTTT; cdr3_aa: CSANRVSEKLFF
v_call: TRBV4-3; j_call: TRBJ2-1; d_call: NA; clone_size: many; cdr3_nt: TGCGCCAGCAGCCCCGACCCGAGCTCCTACAATGAGCAGTTCTTC; cdr3_aa: CASSPDPSSYNEQFF
v_call: TRBV6-1; j_call: TRBJ2-5; d_call: TRBD1; clone_size: many; cdr3_nt: TGTGCCAGCACCTTCCGGGACAGGGCTGGGGAGACCCAGTACTTC; cdr3_aa: CASTFRDRAGETQYF
v_call: TRBV5-1; j_call: TRBJ2-5; d_call: NA; clone_size: many; cdr3_nt: TGCGCCAGCAGCTTAGGAAGAGACTCCAAGGGAGAGACCCAGTACTTC; cdr3_aa: CASSLGRDSKGETQYF
v_call: TRBV10-2; j_call: TRBJ2-5; d_call: NA; clone_size: many; cdr3_nt: TGCGCCAGCAAATGGAAGGGCGTCGAGACCCAGTACTTC; cdr3_aa: CASKWKGVETQYF
v_call: TRBV7-2; j_call: TRBJ2-1; d_call: TRBD1; clone_size: NA; cdr3_nt: TGTGCCAGCAGCTTGACACAGGGGGCTGATGAGCAGTTCTTC; cdr3_aa: CASSLTQGADEQFF
v_call: TRBV5-1; j_call: TRBJ1-5; d_call: TRBD1; clone_size: NA; cdr3_nt: TGCGCCAGCAGCACCGGACAGGGCACGCAGCCCCAGCATTTT; cdr3_aa: CASSTGQGTQPQHF
v_call: TRBV15; j_call: TRBJ2-7; d_call: NA; clone_size: few; cdr3_nt: TGTGCCACCAGCAAATCTAGGGACGTAACCTACGAGCAGTACTTC; cdr3_aa: CATSKSRDVTYEQYF
v_call: TRBV4-3; j_call: TRBJ1-2; d_call: NA; clone_size: few; cdr3_nt: TGCGCCAGCAGCCAAAAGCCGGGACGCCCTAACTATGGCTACACCTTC; cdr3_aa: CASSQKPGRPNYGYTF
v_call: TRBV7-2; j_call: TRBJ1-1; d_call: TRBD1; clone_size: few; cdr3_nt: TGTGCCAGCAGCTTCTCACGTCAGACAGGGGGTGAAGCTTTCTTT; cdr3_aa: CASSFSRQTGGEAFF
v_call: TRBV18; j_call: TRBJ2-5; d_call: TRBD1; clone_size: NA; cdr3_nt: TGTGCCAGCTCACCACCGATCCCGGGACAGGGGGGGACCCAGTACTTC; cdr3_aa: CASSPPIPGQGGTQYF
v_call: TRBV10-3; j_call: TRBJ2-3; d_call: NA; clone_size: few; cdr3_nt: TGTGCCATCAGTGAGTCTGGTGGAGGGACAGATACGCAGTATTTT; cdr3_aa: CAISESGGGTDTQYF
v_call: TRBV27; j_call: TRBJ1-2; d_call: NA; clone_size: NA; cdr3_nt: TGTGCCAGCAGTCTGTGGGGGTTTGGCTACACCTTC; cdr3_aa: CASSLWGFGYTF
v_call: TRBV18; j_call: TRBJ2-3; d_call: TRBD1; clone_size: NA; cdr3_nt: TGTGCCAGCTCTAAATCACAGGGGGCACAAGATACGCAGTATTTT; cdr3_aa: CASSKSQGAQDTQYF
v_call: TRBV10-3; j_call: TRBJ2-3; d_call: TRBD1; clone_size: NA; cdr3_nt: TGTGCCATCAGTGCAGGACAGGCGGGCACAGATACGCAGTATTTT; cdr3_aa: CAISAGQAGTDTQYF
v_call: TRBV12-3/TRBV12-4; j_call: TRBJ2-7; d_call: TRBD1; clone_size: few; cdr3_nt: TGTGCCAGCAGTCCGGGACAGGGGGCGTGGGAGCAGTACTTC; cdr3_aa: CASSPGQGAWEQYF
v_call: TRBV7-3; j_call: TRBJ2-2; d_call: NA; clone_size: NA; cdr3_nt: TGTGCCAGCAGCTTAACGGTAGTCGCCGGGGAGCTGTTTTTT; cdr3_aa: CASSLTVVAGELFF
v_call: TRBV5-3; j_call: TRBJ2-3; d_call: NA; clone_size: NA; cdr3_nt: TGTGCCAGAAGCTATTACGACCGACGCACAGATACGCAGTATTTT; cdr3_aa: CARSYYDRRTDTQYF
v_call: TRBV6-1; j_call: TRBJ2-1; d_call: TRBD2; clone_size: few; cdr3_nt: TGTGCCAGCAGCCCCGCGCTAGCGGGAGGGCCCTTGGTCTTC; cdr3_aa: CASSPALAGGPLVF
v_call: TRBV7-3; j_call: TRBJ1-1; d_call: NA; clone_size: few; cdr3_nt: TGTGCCAGCAGCTTAGTGACTAGCACTGAAGCTTTCTTT; cdr3_aa: CASSLVTSTEAFF
v_call: TRBV7-8; j_call: TRBJ2-7; d_call: TRBD1; clone_size: few; cdr3_nt: TGTGCCAGCAGGACCCCCGGGACAGGGGGAACCTACGAGCAGTACTTC; cdr3_aa: CASRTPGTGGTYEQYF
v_call: TRBV4-3; j_call: TRBJ2-7; d_call: NA; clone_size: few; cdr3_nt: TGCGCCAGCAGCCGGACCTGGGGCTCCTACGAGCAGTACTTC; cdr3_aa: CASSRTWGSYEQYF
v_call: TRBV24-1; j_call: TRBJ2-2; d_call: NA; clone_size: few; cdr3_nt: TGTGCCACCAGAGGTAATACCGGGGAGCTGTTTTTT; cdr3_aa: CATRGNTGELFF
v_call: TRBV7-2; j_call: TRBJ1-3; d_call: NA; clone_size: few; cdr3_nt: TGTGCCAGCAGCTTAGAACGGGCAGGGGCCATATATTTT; cdr3_aa: CASSLERAGAIYF
v_call: TRBV5-1; j_call: TRBJ1-2; d_call: NA; clone_size: few; cdr3_nt: TGCGCCAGCAGCTCACCCGGGGTGGTTGGCTACACCTTC; cdr3_aa: CASSSPGVVGYTF
v_call: TRBV7-2; j_call: TRBJ2-7; d_call: NA; clone_size: few; cdr3_nt: TGTGCCAGCAGCTTCCCCGGGACACGCTACTACGAGCAGTACTTC; cdr3_aa: CASSFPGTRYYEQYF
v_call: TRBV7-9; j_call: TRBJ2-5; d_call: NA; clone_size: NA; cdr3_nt: TGTGCCAGCAGCTTTGAGATGGCGGAGACCCAGTACTTC; cdr3_aa: CASSFEMAETQYF
v_call: TRBV12-3/TRBV12-4; j_call: TRBJ2-1; d_call: NA; clone_size: few; cdr3_nt: TGTGCCAGCAGCCAGTATGATAGGGAGGACAATGAGCAGTTCTTC; cdr3_aa: CASSQYDREDNEQFF
v_call: TRBV6-5; j_call: TRBJ1-1; d_call: NA; clone_size: NA; cdr3_nt: TGTGCCAGCAGTTATTCGGGGATCATGAACACTGAAGCTTTCTTT; cdr3_aa: CASSYSGIMNTEAFF
v_call: TRBV5-1; j_call: TRBJ2-6; d_call: TRBD1; clone_size: once; cdr3_nt: TGCGCCAGCAGCGGGACAGCTGGGGCCAACGTCCTGACTTTC; cdr3_aa: CASSGTAGANVLTF
v_call: TRBV27; j_call: TRBJ2-1; d_call: NA; clone_size: few; cdr3_nt: TGTGCCAGCAGTCAAGGGATGAGGCAGTTCTTC; cdr3_aa: CASSQGMRQFF
v_call: TRBV6-1; j_call: TRBJ1-1; d_call: NA; clone_size: NA; cdr3_nt: TGTGCCAGCAGTGAACGGACAGCAAAGAACACTGAAGCTTTCTTT; cdr3_aa: CASSERTAKNTEAFF
v_call: TRBV29-1; j_call: TRBJ2-3; d_call: NA; clone_size: few; cdr3_nt: TGCAGCGCCTCTAGCCCCAAAGGGGCAGATACGCAGTATTTT; cdr3_aa: CSASSPKGADTQYF
v_call: TRBV5-1; j_call: TRBJ1-1; d_call: NA; clone_size: few; cdr3_nt: TGCGCCAGCAGTCGTAAAGTAGGGGCGAACACTGAAGCTTTCTTT; cdr3_aa: CASSRKVGANTEAFF
v_call: TRBV6-2/TRBV6-3; j_call: TRBJ1-3; d_call: NA; clone_size: NA; cdr3_nt: TGTGCCAGCAACCGGACAGCCCTCCGCGGAAACACCATATATTTT; cdr3_aa: CASNRTALRGNTIYF
v_call: TRBV9; j_call: TRBJ1-1; d_call: TRBD1; clone_size: many; cdr3_nt: TGTGCCAGCAGCGACGTGGGACAGCTTGGCACTGAAGCTTTCTTT; cdr3_aa: CASSDVGQLGTEAFF